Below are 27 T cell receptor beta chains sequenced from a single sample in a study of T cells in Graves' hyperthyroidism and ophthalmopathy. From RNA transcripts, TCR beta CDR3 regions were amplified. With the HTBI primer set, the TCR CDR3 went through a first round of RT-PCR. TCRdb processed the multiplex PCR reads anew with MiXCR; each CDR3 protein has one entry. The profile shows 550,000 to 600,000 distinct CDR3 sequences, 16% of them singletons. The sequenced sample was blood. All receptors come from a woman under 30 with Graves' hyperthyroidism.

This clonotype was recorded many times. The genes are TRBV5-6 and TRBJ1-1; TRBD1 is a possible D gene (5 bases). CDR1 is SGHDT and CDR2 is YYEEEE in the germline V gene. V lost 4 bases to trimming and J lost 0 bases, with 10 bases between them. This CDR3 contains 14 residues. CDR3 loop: CASSIDRLNTEAFF. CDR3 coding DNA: TGTGCCAGCAGCATTGACAGACTGAACACTGAAGCTTTCTTT.

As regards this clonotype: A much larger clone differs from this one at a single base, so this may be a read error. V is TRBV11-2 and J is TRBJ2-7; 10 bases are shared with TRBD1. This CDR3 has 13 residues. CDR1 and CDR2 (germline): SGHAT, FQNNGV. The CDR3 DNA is TGTGCCAGCCGAACGACAGGGGGCTACGAGCTGTACTTC. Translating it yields CASRTTGGYELYF. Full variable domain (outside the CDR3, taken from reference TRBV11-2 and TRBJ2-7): EAGVAQSPRYKIIEKRQSVAFWCNPISGHATLYWYQQILGQGPKLLIQFQNNGVVDDSQLPKDRFSAERLKGVDSTLKIQPAKLEDSAVYLCASRTTGGYELYFGPGTRLTVT.

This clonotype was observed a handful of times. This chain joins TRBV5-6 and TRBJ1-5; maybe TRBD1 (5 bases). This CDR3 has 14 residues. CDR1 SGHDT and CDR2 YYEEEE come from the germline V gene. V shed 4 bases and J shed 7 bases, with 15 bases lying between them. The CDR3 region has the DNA TGTGCCAGCAGCCCCGGGACGGTGAAACAGCCCCAGCATTTT. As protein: CASSPGTVKQPQHF.

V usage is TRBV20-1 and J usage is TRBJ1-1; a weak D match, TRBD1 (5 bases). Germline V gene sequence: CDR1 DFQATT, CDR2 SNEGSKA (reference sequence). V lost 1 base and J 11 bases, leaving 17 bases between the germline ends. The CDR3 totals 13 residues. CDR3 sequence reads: CSARGGSTIFAFF. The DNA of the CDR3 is TGCAGTGCTAGAGGGGGCAGTACCATTTTTGCTTTCTTT.

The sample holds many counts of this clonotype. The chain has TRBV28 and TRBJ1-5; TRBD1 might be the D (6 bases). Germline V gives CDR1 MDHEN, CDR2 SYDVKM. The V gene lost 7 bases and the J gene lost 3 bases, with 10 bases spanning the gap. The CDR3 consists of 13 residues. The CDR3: CASNSGVNQPQHF. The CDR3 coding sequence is TGTGCCAGCAATTCAGGGGTCAATCAGCCCCAGCATTTT.

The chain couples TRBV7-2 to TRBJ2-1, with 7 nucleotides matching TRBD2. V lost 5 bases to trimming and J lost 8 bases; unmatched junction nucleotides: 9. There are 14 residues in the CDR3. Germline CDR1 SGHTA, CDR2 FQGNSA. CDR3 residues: CASSGAGLSYEQFF. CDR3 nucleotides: TGTGCCAGCAGCGGGGCGGGACTATCTTATGAGCAGTTCTTC.

The CDR3 nucleotides read TGCGCCAGCAGTGAGTCACGGTCGGGGGACGGCGGGAATGAGCAGTTCTTC. It encodes CASSESRSGDGGNEQFF. The gene calls are TRBV10-1 and TRBJ2-1; D is perhaps TRBD2 (6 bases). The CDR3 is made up of 17 amino acids. Germline lookup yields CDR1 WNHNN and CDR2 SYGVQD (reference sequence). V lost 0 bases and J lost 7, with 19 bases in between.

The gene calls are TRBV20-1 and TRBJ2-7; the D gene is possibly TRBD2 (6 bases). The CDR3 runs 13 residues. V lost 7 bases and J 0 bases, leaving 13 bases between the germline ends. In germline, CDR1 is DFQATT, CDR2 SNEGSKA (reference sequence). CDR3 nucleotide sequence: TGCAGTGGAACCCGGGAGAGCTCCTACGAGCAGTACTTC. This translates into CSGTRESSYEQYF.

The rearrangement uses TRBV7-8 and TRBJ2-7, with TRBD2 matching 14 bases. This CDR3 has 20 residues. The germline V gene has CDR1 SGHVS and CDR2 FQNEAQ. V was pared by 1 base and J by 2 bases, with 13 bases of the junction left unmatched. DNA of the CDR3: TGTGCCAGCAGCTTAGGTTTGACTAGGACTAGCGGGGGGATTACCTACGAGCAGTACTTC. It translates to CASSLGLTRTSGGITYEQYF.

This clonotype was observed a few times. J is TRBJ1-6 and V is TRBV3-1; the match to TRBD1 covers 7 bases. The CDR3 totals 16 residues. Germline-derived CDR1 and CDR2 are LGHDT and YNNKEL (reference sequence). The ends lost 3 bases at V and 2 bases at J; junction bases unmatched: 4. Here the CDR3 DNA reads TGTGCCAGCAGCCACGACAGGGCCCCCTATAATTCACCCCTCCACTTT. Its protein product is CASSHDRAPYNSPLHF.

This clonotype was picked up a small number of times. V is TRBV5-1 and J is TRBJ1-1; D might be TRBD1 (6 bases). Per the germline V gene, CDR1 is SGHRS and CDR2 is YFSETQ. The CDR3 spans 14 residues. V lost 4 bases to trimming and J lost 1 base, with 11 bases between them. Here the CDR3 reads CASSLDRQNTEAFF. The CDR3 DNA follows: TGCGCCAGCAGCCTGGACAGACAGAACACTGAAGCTTTCTTT.

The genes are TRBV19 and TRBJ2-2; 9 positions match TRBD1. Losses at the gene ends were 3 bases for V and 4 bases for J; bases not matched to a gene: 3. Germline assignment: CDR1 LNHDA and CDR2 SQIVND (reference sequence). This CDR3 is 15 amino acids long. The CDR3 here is CASSIGTGSTGELFF. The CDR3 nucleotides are TGTGCCAGTAGTATCGGGACAGGGAGCACCGGGGAGCTGTTTTTT.

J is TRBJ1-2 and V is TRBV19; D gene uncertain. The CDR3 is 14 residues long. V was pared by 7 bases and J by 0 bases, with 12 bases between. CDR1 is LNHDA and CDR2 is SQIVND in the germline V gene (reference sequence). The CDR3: CASKMTLANYGYTF. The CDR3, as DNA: TGTGCCAGTAAAATGACACTAGCTAACTATGGCTACACCTTC.

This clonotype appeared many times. CDR3 in DNA: TGTGCCAGCAGTGACGACAGGGGGCCGGATGGCTACACCTTC. Its protein product is CASSDDRGPDGYTF. The V and J genes are TRBV2 and TRBJ1-2, with 10 bases identical to TRBD1. Trimming at V came to 3 bases and at J to 6 bases, leaving 4 bases not matched to a gene. Germline CDR1 and CDR2: SNHLY and FYNNEI. The CDR3 extends over 14 amino acids. Full variable domain (remainder filled in from reference TRBV2 and TRBJ1-2): EPEVTQTPSHQVTQMGQEVILRCVPISNHLYFYWYRQILGQKVEFLVSFYNNEISEKSEIFDDQFSVERPDGSNFTLKIRSTKLEDSAMYFCASSDDRGPDGYTFGSGTRLTVV.

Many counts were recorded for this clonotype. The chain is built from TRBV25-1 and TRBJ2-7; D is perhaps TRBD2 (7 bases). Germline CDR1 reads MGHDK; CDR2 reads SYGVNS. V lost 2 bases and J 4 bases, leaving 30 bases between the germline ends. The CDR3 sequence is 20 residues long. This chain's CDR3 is CASSEGVQGWASGEGYEQYF. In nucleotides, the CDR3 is TGTGCCAGCAGTGAAGGGGTCCAGGGGTGGGCTAGCGGAGAGGGGTACGAGCAGTACTTC.

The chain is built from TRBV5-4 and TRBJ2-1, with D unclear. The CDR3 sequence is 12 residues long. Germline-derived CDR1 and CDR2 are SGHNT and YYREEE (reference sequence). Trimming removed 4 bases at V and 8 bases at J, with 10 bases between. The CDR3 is CASSADSHEQFF. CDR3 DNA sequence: TGTGCCAGCAGCGCTGATAGCCATGAGCAGTTCTTC.

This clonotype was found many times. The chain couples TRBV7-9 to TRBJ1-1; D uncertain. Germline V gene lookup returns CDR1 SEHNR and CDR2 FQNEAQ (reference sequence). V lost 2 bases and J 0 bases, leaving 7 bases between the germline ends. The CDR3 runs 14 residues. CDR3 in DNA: TGTGCCAGCAGCTTACAGGCGATGAACACTGAAGCTTTCTTT. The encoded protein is CASSLQAMNTEAFF.

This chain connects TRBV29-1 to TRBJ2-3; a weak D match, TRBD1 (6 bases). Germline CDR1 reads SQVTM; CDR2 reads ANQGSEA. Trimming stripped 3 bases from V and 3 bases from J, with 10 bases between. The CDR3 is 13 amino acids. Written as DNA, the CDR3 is TGCAGCGTTGAGCAGCAGGGGACAGATACGCAGTATTTT. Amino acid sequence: CSVEQQGTDTQYF.

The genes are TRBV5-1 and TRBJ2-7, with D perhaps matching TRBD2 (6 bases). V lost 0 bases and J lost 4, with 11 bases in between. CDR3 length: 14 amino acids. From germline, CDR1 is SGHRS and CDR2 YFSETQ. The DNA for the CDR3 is TGCGCCAGCAGCTTGGATTCCGGGGGATACGAGCAGTACTTC. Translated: CASSLDSGGYEQYF. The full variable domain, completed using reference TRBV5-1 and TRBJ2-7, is KAGVTQTPRYLIKTRGQQVTLSCSPISGHRSVSWYQQTPGQGLQFLFEYFSETQRNKGNFPGRFSGRQFSNSRSEMNVSTLELGDSALYLCASSLDSGGYEQYFGPGTRLTVT.

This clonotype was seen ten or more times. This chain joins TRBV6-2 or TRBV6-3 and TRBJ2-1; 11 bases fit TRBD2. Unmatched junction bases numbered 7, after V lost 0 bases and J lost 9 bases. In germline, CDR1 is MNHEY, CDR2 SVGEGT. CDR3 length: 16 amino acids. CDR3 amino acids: CASSYSALAGGFEQFF. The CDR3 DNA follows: TGTGCCAGCAGTTACTCGGCCCTAGCGGGGGGATTTGAGCAGTTCTTC.

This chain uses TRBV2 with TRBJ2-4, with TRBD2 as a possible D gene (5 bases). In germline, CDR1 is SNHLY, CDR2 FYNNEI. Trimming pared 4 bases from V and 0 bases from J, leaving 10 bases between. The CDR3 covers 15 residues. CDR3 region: CASSAGIIAKNIQYF. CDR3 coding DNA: TGTGCCAGCAGTGCGGGGATCATAGCCAAAAACATTCAGTACTTC.

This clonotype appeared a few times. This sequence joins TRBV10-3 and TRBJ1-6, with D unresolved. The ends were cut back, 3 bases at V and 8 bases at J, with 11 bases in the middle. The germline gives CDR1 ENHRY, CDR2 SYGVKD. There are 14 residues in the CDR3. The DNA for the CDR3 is TGTGCCATCAGTGAAAGGGAAGAGGATTCACCCCTCCACTTT. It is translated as CAISEREEDSPLHF.

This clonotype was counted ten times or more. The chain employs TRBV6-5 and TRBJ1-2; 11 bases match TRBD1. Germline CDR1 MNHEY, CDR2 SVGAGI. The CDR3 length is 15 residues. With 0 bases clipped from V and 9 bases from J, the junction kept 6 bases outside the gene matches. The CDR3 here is CASSYSPGTGGSYTF. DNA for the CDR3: TGTGCCAGCAGTTACTCTCCCGGGACAGGGGGGAGCTACACCTTC.

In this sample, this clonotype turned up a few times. The CDR3 spells CASSTTGGEIGTEAFF. The CDR3 DNA sequence: TGCGCCAGCAGCACCACAGGGGGTGAGATTGGCACTGAAGCTTTCTTT. The chain couples TRBV4-3 to TRBJ1-1; TRBD1 matches at 8 bases. V dropped 5 bases and J dropped 4; count of bases not matched to a gene: 12. The CDR3 is 16 amino acids. Germline values: CDR1 LGHNA, CDR2 YSLEER.

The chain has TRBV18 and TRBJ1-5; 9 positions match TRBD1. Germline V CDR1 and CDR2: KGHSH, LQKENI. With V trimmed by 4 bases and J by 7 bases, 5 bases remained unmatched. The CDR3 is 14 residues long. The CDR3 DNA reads TGTGCCAGCTCACGACAGGGGGGCGGGCAGCCCCAGCATTTT. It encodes CASSRQGGGQPQHF.

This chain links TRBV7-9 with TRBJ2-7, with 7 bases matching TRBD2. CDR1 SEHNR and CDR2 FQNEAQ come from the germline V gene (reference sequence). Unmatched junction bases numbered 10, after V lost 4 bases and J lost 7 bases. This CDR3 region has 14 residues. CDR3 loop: CASSSRPDGGEQYF. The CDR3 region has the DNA TGTGCCAGCAGCTCCAGACCCGACGGGGGGGAGCAGTACTTC.

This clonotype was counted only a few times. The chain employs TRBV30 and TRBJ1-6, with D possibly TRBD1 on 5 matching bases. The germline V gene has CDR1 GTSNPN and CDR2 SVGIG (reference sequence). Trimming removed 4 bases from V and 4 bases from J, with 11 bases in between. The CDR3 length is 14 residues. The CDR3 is CAWKGRVYNSPLHF. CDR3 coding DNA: TGTGCCTGGAAGGGCAGGGTGTATAATTCACCCCTCCACTTT.